This T cell receptor beta chain was found in a study of T cell changes during pregnancy in multiple sclerosis. The CDR3 has 15 amino acids. Trimming cost V 3 bases and J 7 bases; bases outside gene matches: 6. The germline gives CDR1 SGHAT, CDR2 FQNNGV. Generated by immunoSEQ multiplex PCR, the TCRdb table keeps only in-frame clones and is missing some. The sample contains around 110,000 clones, about 93% of which appear only once. The sample was peripheral blood, taken in the third trimester of pregnancy. This TCR was sampled from a female donor with multiple sclerosis, enrolled in a pregnancy study. The chain links TRBV11-2 to TRBJ1-4; 9 bases fit TRBD1. CDR3 nucleotides: TGTGCCAGCAGCTTCGACAGGGGGGGCGGTGAAAAACTGTTTTTT. Protein sequence: CASSFDRGGGEKLFF.